This T cell receptor (beta chain) comes out of a study of T-cell memory formation after mild COVID-19. TCRdb re-derived calls from the 5' RACE reads in MiXCR, one entry per CDR3 protein. The sample lists about 540,000 distinct CDR3 sequences; around 20% were seen once. This CDR3 is 17 amino acids long. Trimming pared 4 bases from V and 1 base from J, leaving 19 bases between. Per the germline V gene, CDR1 is LGHNA and CDR2 is YSLEER. The table lists this clonotype with a few counts. Material for sequencing was PBMCs or a T cell subset sorted from them (not recorded which). This sequence joins TRBV4-3 and TRBJ2-5; possibly TRBD1 for D (5 bases). The clonotype originates from an adult woman who had mild COVID-19 (a few samples of this study predate the infection). Cell type and time point are not known. The CDR3 sequence is CASSPRRFQGTQETQYF. For the CDR3, the DNA is TGCGCCAGCAGCCCCAGAAGATTCCAGGGAACCCAAGAGACCCAGTACTTC.